These 25 T cell receptor beta chains share one sample of origin, sequenced in a study of shared clonotypes between healthy human individuals. Naive-designated CD8 cells lacked CD45RO, were positively enriched for CCR7, and omitted terminally differentiated effector memory CD45RA+ cells. Using immunoSEQ multiplex PCR, the repertoire was profiled, and TCRdb retains in-frame clones only, with some absent. The data contain 550,000 to 600,000 clones, roughly 98% of them seen just once; the ten biggest clones take up 0.25% to 0.35%. The sequenced sample was naive CD8+ T cells sorted from blood. The receptor source for this set is a man aged 25-40 years in good health.

Concerning this clone itself: A read error may produce the germline difference seen at one junction end. The chain employs TRBV27 and TRBJ1-1; D perhaps matches TRBD1 (5 bases). Germline lookup yields CDR1 MNHEY and CDR2 SMNVEV (reference sequence). This CDR3 has 14 residues. The DNA of the CDR3 is TGTGCCAACAGTTCGTACGACAGGAACACTGAAGCTTTCTTT. Its protein product is CANSSYDRNTEAFF.

The rearrangement uses TRBV5-1 and TRBJ2-5, with 10 bases fitting TRBD2. V gave up 0 bases and J gave up 5 bases; unmatched junction bases: 13. CDR3 size: 18 residues. Germline values: CDR1 SGHRS, CDR2 YFSETQ. The CDR3 DNA follows: TGCGCCAGCAGCTTGGGGCCAATAGCGGGAGGTCTCTGGGAGACCCAGTACTTC. This sequence encodes CASSLGPIAGGLWETQYF.

The chain employs TRBV5-5 and TRBJ1-2; TRBD1 is a possible D gene (5 bases). The CDR3 has 14 amino acids. The V end was cut by 1 base, the J end by 1 base, with 8 bases between. Germline assignment: CDR1 SGHKS and CDR2 YYEKEE (reference sequence). The DNA for the CDR3 is TGTGCCAGCAGCTTGTCGGGGGGTAACTATGGCTACACCTTC. Translation gives CASSLSGGNYGYTF.

This chain uses TRBV27 with TRBJ2-7; D is possibly TRBD1 (6 bases). Germline loops: CDR1 MNHEY, CDR2 SMNVEV (reference sequence). This CDR3 is 15 amino acids long. Trimming took off 3 bases at V and 3 bases at J, with 15 bases between the two ends. This CDR3 reads CASSFSRGLGYEQYF. The CDR3, as DNA: TGTGCCAGCAGTTTCTCCAGGGGTTTAGGCTACGAGCAGTACTTC.

The sample holds one count of this clone. This chain joins TRBV29-1 and TRBJ2-3; 7 nucleotides agree with TRBD1. Germline V CDR1 and CDR2: SQVTM, ANQGSEA. V gave up 6 bases and J gave up 0 bases; unmatched junction bases: 21. The CDR3 extends over 19 amino acids. CDR3 nucleotides: TGCAGCGTAGACGGCTTGGTAGGTGGGACAGAATCTAGCACAGATACGCAGTATTTT. It codes for CSVDGLVGGTESSTDTQYF.

This chain uses TRBV6-6 with TRBJ2-7; TRBD2 matches 9 bases. The CDR3 runs to 16 residues. CDR1 and CDR2 (germline): MNHNY, SVGAGI (reference sequence). Trimming cost V 2 bases and J 5 bases; bases outside gene matches: 10. This CDR3 reads CASSYQGGRGGDEQYF. In DNA, the CDR3 is TGTGCCAGCAGTTACCAAGGCGGGAGGGGTGGAGACGAGCAGTACTTC.

The rearrangement uses TRBV18 and TRBJ1-1; TRBD1 matches 7 bases. J was trimmed by 6 bases and V by 6 bases; bases with no gene match: 10. The CDR3 is made up of 14 amino acids. Per the germline V gene, CDR1 is KGHSH and CDR2 is LQKENI. In DNA form, the CDR3 reads TGTGCCAGCTCCCGACAGGGTGGGGGCCCTGAAGCTTTCTTT. Translated, it gives CASSRQGGGPEAFF.

J is TRBJ2-1 and V is TRBV7-9; 10 nucleotides line up with TRBD2. The CDR3 extends over 14 amino acids. V lost 5 bases to trimming and J lost 6 bases; unmatched junction nucleotides: 4. Germline loops: CDR1 SEHNR, CDR2 FQNEAQ (reference sequence). The CDR3 sequence is CASSGTSAPNEQFF. DNA of the CDR3: TGTGCCAGCAGCGGGACTAGCGCCCCCAATGAGCAGTTCTTC.

The chain joins TRBV5-4 to TRBJ2-6; D call uncertain. Trimming removed 0 bases at V and 0 bases at J, with 4 bases between. The germline V gene encodes CDR1 SGHNT and CDR2 YYREEE (reference sequence). The CDR3 length is 15 residues. CDR3 loop: CASSLEGSGANVLTF. CDR3 coding DNA: TGTGCCAGCAGCTTGGAGGGCTCTGGGGCCAACGTCCTGACTTTC. Drawing the rest from reference TRBV5-4 and TRBJ2-6, the complete variable domain is ETGVTQSPTHLIKTRGQQVTLRCSSQSGHNTVSWYQQALGQGPQFIFQYYREEENGRGNFPPRFSGLQFPNYSSELNVNALELDDSALYLCASSLEGSGANVLTFGAGSRLTVL.

The chain employs TRBV7-9 and TRBJ2-1, with no clear D. This CDR3 comprises 15 residues. V was pared by 3 bases and J by 0 bases, with 9 bases between. In germline, CDR1 is SEHNR, CDR2 FQNEAQ (reference sequence). As DNA, the CDR3 is TGTGCCAGCAGCTTCCAGAGACTCTCCTACAATGAGCAGTTCTTC. It specifies CASSFQRLSYNEQFF.

The rearrangement joins TRBV19 to TRBJ2-7, with a tentative D call TRBD1 (6 bases). V was pared by 5 bases and J by 0 bases, with 11 bases between. This CDR3 comprises 14 residues. Germline loops: CDR1 LNHDA, CDR2 SQIVND (reference sequence). The DNA for the CDR3 is TGTGCCAGTAGTCATCAGGGGAGCTCCTACGAGCAGTACTTC. Translated, it gives CASSHQGSSYEQYF.

The chain has TRBV29-1 and TRBJ2-7; D may match TRBD1 or TRBD2 (6 bases each). Between the trimmed V and J ends, which lost 3 bases and 7 bases, there was a span of 16 bases. Germline V gives CDR1 SQVTM, CDR2 ANQGSEA. The CDR3 extends over 13 amino acids. CDR3 sequence reads: CSVEEQGGGEQYF. The CDR3 bases are TGCAGCGTTGAGGAACAGGGAGGTGGAGAGCAGTACTTC.

J is TRBJ2-7 and V is TRBV5-1; the D is unclear. This CDR3 has 13 amino acids. The V gene's germline CDR1 is SGHRS and CDR2 YFSETQ. The ends were cut back, 5 bases at V and 0 bases at J, with 9 bases in the middle. The CDR3 sequence is CASSTVSSYEQYF. DNA for the CDR3: TGCGCCAGCAGTACAGTAAGCTCCTACGAGCAGTACTTC.

The chain is built from TRBV29-1 and TRBJ2-1, with 8 bases that match TRBD2. Losses at the gene ends were 3 bases for V and 5 bases for J; bases not matched to a gene: 15. Germline V gene lookup returns CDR1 SQVTM and CDR2 ANQGSEA. CDR3 length equals 17 residues. The CDR3 is CSVDCKGKLADDNEQFF. In nucleotides, the CDR3 is TGCAGCGTTGACTGTAAAGGGAAACTAGCGGATGACAATGAGCAGTTCTTC.

This chain links TRBV11-2 with TRBJ2-7, with unresolved D. Trimming removed 1 base at V and 4 bases at J, with 17 bases between. Germline CDR1 SGHAT, CDR2 FQNNGV. The CDR3 is 16 residues long. The DNA of the CDR3 is TGTGCCAGCAGCTTAGCCGCGGCTAGTTTTGGTTACGAGCAGTACTTC. Its translation is CASSLAAASFGYEQYF.

V gene TRBV25-1 combines with J gene TRBJ1-2; possible D gene TRBD1, 5 bases. Trimming removed 2 bases at V and 5 bases at J, with 18 bases between. The CDR3 is 16 amino acids. Looked up from germline, CDR1 is MGHDK and CDR2 is SYGVNS. The CDR3 region is CASSENFGRVPYGYTF. Here the CDR3 DNA reads TGTGCCAGCAGTGAAAATTTCGGCAGGGTACCGTATGGCTACACCTTC.

This clone was observed once. The chain has TRBV27 and TRBJ2-3; D uncertain. This CDR3 is 15 amino acids long. Germline V CDR1 and CDR2: MNHEY, SMNVEV (reference sequence). Trimming shortened V by 7 bases and J by 2 bases, and 16 bases separated the two germline ends. CDR3 sequence reads: CASTDSFRNTDTQYF. CDR3 sequence (DNA): TGTGCCAGCACCGACTCCTTTAGGAACACAGATACGCAGTATTTT.

The V gene is TRBV7-9, the J gene TRBJ2-7; tentatively, D is TRBD1 (6 bases). V dropped 1 base and J dropped 3 bases, with 13 bases sitting between them. The CDR3 is 15 amino acids. Germline lookup yields CDR1 SEHNR and CDR2 FQNEAQ (reference sequence). The DNA of the CDR3 is TGTGCCAGCAGCTTAGTCCTCGGACAGATCTACGAGCAGTACTTC. This sequence encodes CASSLVLGQIYEQYF.

This chain links TRBV5-1 with TRBJ2-7; 13 bases are shared with TRBD2. This CDR3 has 15 residues. Looked up from germline, CDR1 is SGHRS and CDR2 is YFSETQ. Germline trimming cut 2 bases from V and 5 bases from J; bases unmatched to any gene: 4. This chain's CDR3 is CASSFRTSGSDEQYF. The CDR3 nucleotides are TGCGCCAGCAGCTTCCGGACTAGCGGGAGCGACGAGCAGTACTTC.

The rearrangement links TRBV4-1 to TRBJ2-7, with D unresolved. The CDR3 is 18 amino acids. CDR1 and CDR2 from the germline V gene are MGHRA and YSYEKL. V was pared by 0 bases and J by 4 bases, with 22 bases between. The CDR3 DNA reads as TGCGCCAGCAGCCAAGATTGGGTCCCTAACCTTAATTCTTACGAGCAGTACTTC. Its translation: CASSQDWVPNLNSYEQYF.

The V call is TRBV29-1, the J call TRBJ2-7; tentatively, D is TRBD2 (5 bases). The CDR3 consists of 13 residues. Trimming removed 6 bases from V and 3 bases from J, with 15 bases in between. CDR1 and CDR2 from the germline V gene are SQVTM and ANQGSEA. The CDR3 nucleotides read TGCAGCGTCGGCTCTGGACTCGACTACGAGCAGTACTTC. Translated, it gives CSVGSGLDYEQYF.

This chain uses TRBV9 with TRBJ2-3, with D unclear. The CDR3 sequence is 13 residues long. The V gene lost 4 bases and the J gene lost 0 bases, with 6 bases spanning the gap. Germline V gene data show CDR1 as SGDLS and CDR2 as YYNGEE. In DNA form, the CDR3 reads TGTGCCAGCAGCCCCCAAAGCACAGATACGCAGTATTTT. It codes for CASSPQSTDTQYF.

V usage is TRBV27 and J usage is TRBJ2-3; 8 bases map to TRBD2. V shed 5 bases and J 2 bases; nucleotides not matched to a gene: 6. The CDR3 has 15 amino acids. In germline, CDR1 is MNHEY, CDR2 SMNVEV (reference sequence). CDR3 nucleotides: TGTGCCAGCAGTCGGGGCGGGAGGACCACAGATACGCAGTATTTT. It codes for CASSRGGRTTDTQYF.

The chain joins TRBV19 to TRBJ1-1; D not resolved. From germline, CDR1 is LNHDA and CDR2 SQIVND (reference sequence). Trimming removed 7 bases at V and 2 bases at J, with 17 bases between. The CDR3 length is 15 residues. DNA of the CDR3: TGTGCCAGTACCCCTTCGTGGGGAGGAAACACTGAAGCTTTCTTT. Translating gives CASTPSWGGNTEAFF.

The chain employs TRBV2 and TRBJ2-3; possibly TRBD2 for D (6 bases). CDR3 length equals 17 residues. Trimming took 6 bases from V and 0 from J, leaving 19 bases between them. Germline V CDR1 and CDR2: SNHLY, FYNNEI. The CDR3 spells CASSRVGGATSTDTQYF. Here the CDR3 DNA reads TGTGCCAGCAGCCGCGTGGGGGGAGCAACTAGCACAGATACGCAGTATTTT.